This entry lists 32 T cell receptor beta chains sequenced from one sample in a study of blood T cells in healthy people across ages. With a J-beta primer mix and a sample-barcoded 5' primer, a second PCR ran about 7 to 12 cycles. TCRdb fed the 5' RACE reads into MiXCR, producing one record per CDR3 protein. Of about a million distinct CDR3 sequences detected, approximately 50% appear once; the ten largest clones hold 20% to 25%. The sequenced material came from blood. These receptors were obtained from a woman aged 55-69 years in good health.

The chain links TRBV7-2 to TRBJ1-1; a possible D gene is TRBD1 (6 bases). The CDR3 totals 13 residues. Trimming stripped 4 bases from V and 3 bases from J, with 9 bases between. Germline values: CDR1 SGHTA, CDR2 FQGNSA. CDR3 nucleotides: TGTGCCAGCAGCTGGGACACCGACACTGAAGCTTTCTTT. Encoded protein: CASSWDTDTEAFF.

The rearrangement links TRBV20-1 to TRBJ2-1; the match to TRBD2 covers 10 bases. The V gene end was trimmed by 2 bases and the J gene end by 6 bases; junction bases not matched to a gene: 4. The germline gives CDR1 DFQATT, CDR2 SNEGSKA (reference sequence). This CDR3 contains 14 residues. CDR3 sequence: CSARPAGGSNEQFF. The CDR3 region has the DNA TGCAGTGCTAGACCAGCGGGAGGGTCCAATGAGCAGTTCTTC.

The V gene is TRBV20-1, the J gene TRBJ2-3, with 12 bases lining up with TRBD2. V gave up 5 bases and J gave up 5 bases; unmatched junction bases: 17. The germline V gene encodes CDR1 DFQATT and CDR2 SNEGSKA (reference sequence). This CDR3 comprises 18 residues. CDR3 nucleotides: TGCAGTGCTCAGTCCGCACTAGCGGGAGGCATAGGAGGAGATACGCAGTATTTT. Amino acids: CSAQSALAGGIGGDTQYF.

The V and J genes are TRBV20-1 and TRBJ2-2; 10 bases match TRBD2. Germline CDR1 and CDR2: DFQATT and SNEGSKA (reference sequence). With V trimmed by 0 bases and J by 4 bases, 5 bases remained unmatched. The CDR3 is 16 residues long. Here the CDR3 DNA reads TGCAGTGCTAGAGACCCACTAGCGGGATTCACCGGGGAGCTGTTTTTT. Protein: CSARDPLAGFTGELFF.

This clonotype has a single count. The chain combines TRBV30 with TRBJ1-4; TRBD1 is a possible D gene (5 bases). V lost 5 bases to trimming and J lost 6 bases, with 16 bases between them. Germline V gene sequence: CDR1 GTSNPN, CDR2 SVGIG (reference sequence). This CDR3 comprises 14 residues. CDR3 in amino acids: CAWLPGPGYEKLFF. The CDR3 nucleotides are TGTGCCTGGCTCCCGGGACCTGGGTATGAAAAACTGTTTTTT.

The rearrangement uses TRBV28 and TRBJ2-1; 8 bases align to TRBD1. V shed 2 bases and J 8 bases; nucleotides not matched to a gene: 8. In germline, CDR1 is MDHEN, CDR2 SYDVKM. The CDR3 spans 15 residues. The CDR3 DNA follows: TGTGCCAGCAGTTTAGAGCAGGGGGCTTTGGATGAGCAGTTCTTC. Translation: CASSLEQGALDEQFF.

The table lists this clonotype with a few counts. The chain is built from TRBV11-2 and TRBJ2-6; D uncertain. This CDR3 is built from 19 residues. Germline V gene lookup returns CDR1 SGHAT and CDR2 FQNNGV. V was pared by 3 bases and J by 0 bases, with 18 bases between. CDR3 in DNA: TGTGCCAGCAGCTTCCTTTCTAGTGGGGATAGCTCTGGGGCCAACGTCCTGACTTTC. Its protein is CASSFLSSGDSSGANVLTF.

The V call is TRBV5-1, the J call TRBJ2-2; D gene uncertain. V lost 0 bases and J lost 0, with 6 bases in between. CDR3 length: 15 residues. Germline V gene data show CDR1 as SGHRS and CDR2 as YFSETQ. CDR3 region: CASSLDVANTGELFF. CDR3 nucleotide sequence: TGCGCCAGCAGCTTGGATGTCGCGAACACCGGGGAGCTGTTTTTT.

This clonotype came up many times. The rearrangement links TRBV4-2 to TRBJ2-6, with D tentatively TRBD1 (6 bases). V dropped 2 bases and J dropped 0 bases, with 11 bases sitting between them. This CDR3 comprises 17 residues. Germline values: CDR1 LGHNA, CDR2 YNFKEQ. The DNA of the CDR3 is TGTGCCAGCAGCCAATCAGGGGTGGGCTCTGGGGCCAACGTCCTGACTTTC. Translating it yields CASSQSGVGSGANVLTF.

The V and J genes are TRBV5-5 and TRBJ2-4; D might be TRBD2 (5 bases). The V gene lost 1 base and the J gene lost 0 bases, with 8 bases spanning the gap. Germline values: CDR1 SGHKS, CDR2 YYEKEE (reference sequence). There are 15 residues in the CDR3. CDR3 sequence: CASSLRELAKNIQYF. CDR3 bases: TGTGCCAGCAGCTTGAGGGAGCTAGCCAAAAACATTCAGTACTTC.

The CDR3 sequence: CASIFHGTGGLRSKEKLFF. DNA of the CDR3: TGTGCCAGCATTTTTCACGGAACAGGGGGCCTCCGGTCGAAGGAAAAACTGTTTTTT. The chain is built from TRBV7-9 and TRBJ1-4; the match to TRBD1 covers 9 bases. V trimming: 7 bases; J trimming: 8 bases; junction bases outside the gene matches: 23. Germline assignment: CDR1 SEHNR and CDR2 FQNEAQ (reference sequence). CDR3 length equals 19 residues. The whole variable domain, filled in from reference TRBV7-9 and TRBJ1-4, reads DTGVSQNPRHKITKRGQNVTFRCDPISEHNRLYWYRQTLGQGPEFLTYFQNEAQLEKSRLLSDRFSAERPKGSFSTLEIQRTEQGDSAMYLCASIFHGTGGLRSKEKLFFGSGTQLSVL.

This clonotype turned up a few times. The J gene is TRBJ2-5, the V gene TRBV2; D is possibly TRBD2 (6 bases). Germline V gene sequence: CDR1 SNHLY, CDR2 FYNNEI. Trimming took 7 bases from V and 11 from J, leaving 29 bases between them. The CDR3 has 16 amino acids. The CDR3 region is CASKEGSGSNFDGQYF. For the CDR3, the DNA is TGTGCCAGCAAGGAGGGATCCGGGTCCAATTTCGACGGGCAGTACTTC.

The rearrangement uses TRBV29-1 and TRBJ2-1; 10 bases match TRBD2. V lost 3 bases and J lost 3; bases outside the gene matches: 8. The CDR3 loop spans 16 amino acids. The germline CDR1 and CDR2 sequences are SQVTM and ANQGSEA. The CDR3 sequence: CSVEGKAGGDYNEQFF. In DNA, the CDR3 is TGCAGCGTTGAGGGAAAAGCGGGAGGGGACTACAATGAGCAGTTCTTC.

The gene calls are TRBV27 and TRBJ2-1; TRBD2 is a possible D gene (5 bases). Germline V lookup: CDR1 MNHEY, CDR2 SMNVEV (reference sequence). This CDR3 is 15 amino acids long. With 1 base removed from V and 3 bases from J, the gap between germline ends came to 10 bases. The CDR3 sequence: CASSLFRGRYNEQFF. The DNA of the CDR3 is TGTGCCAGCAGTTTATTTCGGGGTCGCTACAATGAGCAGTTCTTC.

Only one count was recorded for this clonotype. This chain joins TRBV3-1 and TRBJ1-4; 7 nucleotides match TRBD1. In germline, CDR1 is LGHDT, CDR2 YNNKEL (reference sequence). There are 16 residues in the CDR3. V gave up 1 base and J gave up 8 bases; unmatched junction bases: 10. CDR3 nucleotide sequence: TGTGCCAGCAGCCAAGTCTTAGGGGGCGAGTGGGAAAAACTGTTTTTT. Protein sequence: CASSQVLGGEWEKLFF.

This chain uses TRBV7-2 with TRBJ2-5; D uncertain. Looked up from germline, CDR1 is SGHTA and CDR2 is FQGNSA. Trimming pared 0 bases from V and 0 bases from J, leaving 5 bases between. This CDR3 spans 14 amino acids. CDR3 in amino acids: CASSLAGYQETQYF. DNA for the CDR3: TGTGCCAGCAGCTTAGCAGGGTACCAAGAGACCCAGTACTTC. Complete variable domain (other parts from reference TRBV7-2 and TRBJ2-5): GAGVSQSPSNKVTEKGKDVELRCDPISGHTALYWYRQSLGQGLEFLIYFQGNSAPDKSGLPSDRFSAERTGGSVSTLTIQRTQQEDSAVYLCASSLAGYQETQYFGPGTRLLVL.

The chain carries TRBV29-1 and TRBJ2-7, with TRBD1 matching 11 bases. Trimming cost V 4 bases and J 2 bases; bases outside gene matches: 16. The CDR3 is made up of 18 amino acids. Per the germline V gene, CDR1 is SQVTM and CDR2 is ANQGSEA. The CDR3 protein is CSVGGGQGVRFGTYEQYF. CDR3 DNA sequence: TGCAGCGTTGGGGGGGGACAGGGGGTGAGGTTTGGTACCTACGAGCAGTACTTC.

This rearrangement joins TRBV27 to TRBJ2-6; D is ambiguous. CDR3 length equals 15 residues. Per germline, CDR1 MNHEY and CDR2 SMNVEV (reference sequence). Trimming took 3 bases from V and 0 from J, leaving 6 bases between them. CDR3 sequence reads: CASSLRPSGANVLTF. The CDR3 DNA reads as TGTGCCAGCAGTTTGCGGCCCTCTGGGGCCAACGTCCTGACTTTC.

This rearrangement joins TRBV4-1 to TRBJ2-5, with 8 bases fitting TRBD2. The CDR3 extends over 13 amino acids. Germline CDR1 MGHRA, CDR2 YSYEKL. J lost 5 bases, V lost 11 bases, and 10 bases had no gene match. The CDR3 region is CASSMGLVETQYF. As DNA, the CDR3 is TGCGCCTCCAGCATGGGACTAGTCGAGACCCAGTACTTC.

The genes are TRBV7-2 and TRBJ1-6, with D tentatively TRBD1 (6 bases). Germline loops: CDR1 SGHTA, CDR2 FQGNSA. The CDR3 runs 16 residues. V was pared by 1 base and J by 9 bases, with 16 bases between. The CDR3 DNA sequence: TGTGCCAGCAGCTTAGTGGGGCCAGGGGTGTTTTCACCCCTCCACTTT. Encoded protein: CASSLVGPGVFSPLHF.

The chain couples TRBV30 to TRBJ2-5, with 8 positions matching TRBD1. With 2 bases clipped from V and 2 bases from J, the junction kept 7 bases outside the gene matches. Germline loops: CDR1 GTSNPN, CDR2 SVGIG (reference sequence). The CDR3 is 15 amino acids. Here the CDR3 DNA reads TGTGCCTGGAGTTTCGGACAGGGTACTCAAGAGACCCAGTACTTC. Its protein product is CAWSFGQGTQETQYF.

This chain uses TRBV28 with TRBJ2-4; D unclear. Near its end, the DNA agrees better with TRBJ2-7, so the J call may be wrong. CDR3 length: 13 amino acids. Germline lookup yields CDR1 MDHEN and CDR2 SYDVKM. CDR3 nucleotides: TGTGCCAGCAGTTTTTTAGTGGACTACGAGCAGTACTTC. As protein: CASSFLVDYEQYF.

The chain carries TRBV2 and TRBJ2-7; D possibly corresponds to TRBD1 (6 bases). Trimming left V 10 bases short and J 4 bases short, with 14 bases between. The CDR3 is 12 residues long. The germline V gene encodes CDR1 SNHLY and CDR2 FYNNEI. CDR3 bases: TGTGCCACCCACAGGGTTGGATACGAGCAGTACTTC. Translated: CATHRVGYEQYF.

The rearrangement uses TRBV27 and TRBJ1-5, with a tentative D call TRBD1 (5 bases). Per the germline V gene, CDR1 is MNHEY and CDR2 is SMNVEV (reference sequence). This CDR3 has 16 amino acids. V was clipped by 6 bases and J by 2 bases, with 17 bases between them. DNA of the CDR3: TGTGCCAGCAGCGGATCGGGGCAGGCCCGCAATCAGCCCCAGCATTTT. Its protein product is CASSGSGQARNQPQHF.

V gene TRBV12-3 or TRBV12-4 combines with J gene TRBJ2-3; unclear D gene. CDR3 size: 12 residues. V lost 7 bases and J 6 bases, leaving 11 bases between the germline ends. The DNA of the CDR3 is TGTGCCAGCAATTCAGCCTGGGATACGCAGTATTTT. Translation gives CASNSAWDTQYF.

The rearrangement links TRBV4-1 to TRBJ2-7; D remains unclear. Germline-derived CDR1 and CDR2 are MGHRA and YSYEKL. This CDR3 has 14 amino acids. Trimming shortened V by 1 base and J by 0 bases, and 7 bases separated the two germline ends. For the CDR3, the DNA is TGCGCCAGCAGCCAAGGGCTGTTCTCCTACGAGCAGTACTTC. Translating gives CASSQGLFSYEQYF.

The V gene is TRBV2, the J gene TRBJ2-3, with 7 bases lining up with TRBD2. The V and J ends lost 7 bases and 2 bases, in that order; junction bases with no gene match: 12. Germline lookup yields CDR1 SNHLY and CDR2 FYNNEI. The CDR3 totals 16 residues. The CDR3 loop is CASTDPLAVTTDTQYF. As DNA, the CDR3 is TGTGCCAGCACCGACCCCCTAGCGGTTACCACAGATACGCAGTATTTT.

The chain carries TRBV4-2 and TRBJ2-7; a possible D gene is TRBD2 (6 bases). The CDR3 has 17 residues. V lost 0 bases and J lost 10, with 25 bases in between. Germline-derived CDR1 and CDR2 are LGHNA and YNFKEQ. The CDR3 loop is CASSQDHERRGRGDQYF. The CDR3 nucleotides read TGTGCCAGCAGCCAAGATCATGAGCGGAGGGGTCGCGGGGACCAGTACTTC.

CDR3 region: CASGPTGTSNTGELFF. CDR3 DNA: TGTGCCAGCGGACCCACCGGGACATCCAACACCGGGGAGCTGTTTTTT. This chain links TRBV9 with TRBJ2-2; possibly TRBD1 for D (6 bases). Germline values: CDR1 SGDLS, CDR2 YYNGEE. The V end lost 7 bases, the J end lost 2 bases, and 18 bases lay between the germline ends. CDR3 length equals 16 residues.

This clonotype was picked up a small number of times. J is TRBJ2-7 and V is TRBV10-3, with 12 bases fitting TRBD2. The germline gives CDR1 ENHRY, CDR2 SYGVKD. J was trimmed by 1 base and V by 6 bases; bases with no gene match: 4. There are 15 residues in the CDR3. The CDR3 sequence: CAIRASGRESYEQYF. Written as DNA, the CDR3 is TGTGCCATCAGGGCTAGCGGGAGGGAATCCTACGAGCAGTACTTC.

This sequence joins TRBV11-1 and TRBJ2-6; 8 bases fit TRBD2. Germline lookup yields CDR1 SGHAT and CDR2 FQDESV (reference sequence). The CDR3 totals 22 residues. After removal of 6 bases from V and 2 bases from J, the junction contained 24 bases not matched to a gene. The CDR3 loop is CASRHRETLAGGWSAGANVLTF. CDR3 bases: TGTGCCAGCAGACACAGGGAAACTCTAGCGGGTGGTTGGAGTGCTGGGGCCAACGTCCTGACTTTC.

The rearrangement uses TRBV7-9 and TRBJ2-7; 7 nucleotides align to TRBD1. This CDR3 region has 15 residues. The junction had 7 bases not matched to a gene; V was cut back by 5 bases and J by 0 bases. CDR1 and CDR2 (germline): SEHNR, FQNEAQ (reference sequence). CDR3 bases: TGTGCCAGCAGCAGATCTGGACAGGCCTCCTACGAGCAGTACTTC. Protein product: CASSRSGQASYEQYF.